Listed here is a single T cell receptor beta chain. The antigen is unknown. Looked up from germline, CDR1 is SGHDT and CDR2 is YYEEEE. The CDR3 length is 15 residues. V shed 2 bases and J shed 0 bases, with 9 bases lying between them. The treatment: oral pan-JAK inhibitor, 5-10 mg twice daily. This sample is drawn from a study of CD8+ T cells in alopecia areata. Study in general: Scoring treated patients' severity relied on the percentage of scalp area affected. General observations from the study: TCRs were shared less clearly across patients than in mice, possibly for HLA-related reasons. Higher clonality and more expanded CD8+ clones appeared in lesional than normal scalp.

In each case, RNA was isolated and then reverse transcribed into cDNA as the sequencing template. Here immunoSEQ multiplex PCR was the method, and the copy in TCRdb shows in-frame clones only, minus some. Of 190,000 or so clones listed, roughly 61% were seen once; the top ten hold around 12%. The sequences come from CD8+ T cells sorted from blood, collected at week 24, from a patient treated with tofacitinib. This receptor was identified in a human donor with alopecia areata. J is TRBJ2-1 and V is TRBV5-6; tentatively, D is TRBD2 (5 bases). CDR3 residues: CASSFGEGSYNEQFF. The CDR3 DNA sequence: TGTGCCAGCAGCTTTGGCGAGGGCTCCTACAATGAGCAGTTCTTC.